A single sample gave rise to the 17 T cell receptor beta chains below, sequenced in a study of response to subunit inactivated influenza vaccine. TCRdb itself ran the RT-PCR reads through MiXCR, one entry per CDR3 protein. The sample comprises around 480,000 distinct CDR3 sequences, about 10% of which are singletons, and over 9.5% rests with the top ten. Material: PBMCs from blood, obtained around seven weeks after vaccination. All receptors come from a middle-aged man who received an inactivated influenza vaccine.

The rearrangement links TRBV4-3 to TRBJ1-6; the D is unclear. This CDR3 region has 13 residues. V dropped 4 bases and J dropped 8 bases, with 9 bases sitting between them. Germline CDR1 and CDR2: LGHNA and YSLEER. CDR3 DNA sequence: TGCGCCAGCAGCCGTGGGGTGGATTCACCCCTCCACTTT. Translating gives CASSRGVDSPLHF.

This clonotype was seen only a few times. The V call is TRBV29-1, the J call TRBJ1-2; tentative D call: TRBD1 (6 bases). Germline CDR1 reads SQVTM; CDR2 reads ANQGSEA. The CDR3 totals 12 residues. The V end lost 7 bases, the J end lost 4 bases, and 13 bases lay between the germline ends. The CDR3 loop is CSEGDGSYGYTF. CDR3 DNA sequence: TGCAGCGAGGGGGACGGATCCTATGGCTACACCTTC.

This clonotype was detected ten times or more. The chain couples TRBV11-1 to TRBJ2-7; D tentatively fits TRBD1 or TRBD2 (5 bases each). The V end lost 5 bases, the J end lost 0 bases, and 17 bases lay between the germline ends. Germline CDR1 is SGHAT and CDR2 is FQDESV (reference sequence). The CDR3 length is 16 residues. CDR3 coding DNA: TGTGCCAGCAGCACTTCCGGGGCCACCTCCTCCTACGAGCAGTACTTC. Translation: CASSTSGATSSYEQYF. The full variable domain, in which reference TRBV11-1 and TRBJ2-7 provide the parts outside the CDR3, is EAEVAQSPRYKITEKSQAVAFWCDPISGHATLYWYRQILGQGPELLVQFQDESVVDDSQLPKDRFSAERLKGVDSTLKIQPAELGDSAMYLCASSTSGATSSYEQYFGPGTRLTVT.

The chain carries TRBV7-2 and TRBJ2-5; TRBD2 is a possible D gene (7 bases). V shed 5 bases and J shed 6 bases, with 19 bases lying between them. Germline CDR1 SGHTA, CDR2 FQGNSA. This CDR3 has 15 residues. The CDR3 bases are TGTGCCAGCAGCCGGGGGGCAGGGACGGGGAAGACCCAGTACTTC. Protein: CASSRGAGTGKTQYF.

V and J are TRBV4-3 and TRBJ2-2, with D perhaps assigned TRBD1 or TRBD2 (5 bases each). This CDR3 is built from 14 residues. The V and J ends lost 2 bases and 7 bases respectively, with 11 bases between them. The germline V gene has CDR1 LGHNA and CDR2 YSLEER. The CDR3 DNA reads TGCGCCAGCAGCCAACTTAATGGGGGCGGGGAGCTGTTTTTT. Translating gives CASSQLNGGGELFF.

This clonotype showed up just a few times. The chain recombines TRBV5-5 with TRBJ2-1; D may correspond to TRBD1 or TRBD2 (5 bases each). Between the trimmed V and J ends, which lost 4 bases and 6 bases, there was a span of 17 bases. The CDR3 extends over 15 amino acids. Looked up from germline, CDR1 is SGHKS and CDR2 is YYEKEE (reference sequence). The DNA of the CDR3 is TGTGCCAGCAGCCGGGGCAGGGAGACGTCCAATGAGCAGTTCTTC. Translation gives CASSRGRETSNEQFF.

This clonotype was seen ten or more times. The CDR3 sequence is CASSPGGSPGFF. The CDR3 DNA follows: TGTGCCAGCAGTCCTGGGGGGTCACCAGGGTTCTTC. The J gene is TRBJ2-1, the V gene TRBV12-3 or TRBV12-4, with a tentative D call TRBD2 (6 bases). The CDR3 is 12 residues long. Trimming took 5 bases from V and 15 from J, leaving 17 bases between them.

The chain carries TRBV20-1 and TRBJ2-5; TRBD2 matches at 8 bases. This CDR3 has 15 amino acids. CDR1 and CDR2 from the germline V gene are DFQATT and SNEGSKA (reference sequence). V lost 0 bases to trimming and J lost 8 bases; unmatched junction nucleotides: 11. CDR3 loop: CSARDRDSGVLTQYF. In DNA, the CDR3 is TGCAGTGCTAGAGATCGGGATAGCGGGGTTCTAACCCAGTACTTC.

A few counts support this clonotype. The chain carries TRBV2 and TRBJ2-2; D possibly corresponds to TRBD1 (7 bases). The CDR3 consists of 14 residues. The germline gives CDR1 SNHLY, CDR2 FYNNEI. Trimming removed 10 bases from V and 4 bases from J, with 16 bases in between. CDR3 region: CATGGGSGTGELFF. The CDR3, as DNA: TGTGCCACCGGAGGGGGCTCTGGCACCGGGGAGCTGTTTTTT.

In its sample, this clonotype was seen many times. J is TRBJ2-1 and V is TRBV11-2; 11 bases are shared with TRBD2. The ends lost 8 bases at V and 7 bases at J; junction bases unmatched: 7. The CDR3 sequence is 14 residues long. Germline V lookup: CDR1 SGHAT, CDR2 FQNNGV. The CDR3 sequence is CASSPSGGSNEQFF. CDR3 in DNA: TGTGCCAGCTCCCCTAGCGGGGGGTCGAATGAGCAGTTCTTC.

The rearrangement uses TRBV2 and TRBJ2-5, with 7 bases lining up with TRBD1. With V trimmed by 6 bases and J by 5 bases, 12 bases remained unmatched. Germline V CDR1 and CDR2: SNHLY, FYNNEI. The CDR3 has 15 amino acids. This chain's CDR3 is CASRAPRGLEETQYF. The DNA for the CDR3 is TGTGCCAGCAGGGCCCCCAGGGGGTTGGAGGAGACCCAGTACTTC.

The rearrangement uses TRBV4-1 and TRBJ1-2; D gene unclear. V dropped 4 bases and J dropped 0 bases, with 12 bases sitting between them. The CDR3 is 15 amino acids. CDR1 and CDR2 from the germline V gene are MGHRA and YSYEKL. The CDR3 nucleotides are TGCGCCAGCAGCCGCACGACCGAAACTAACTATGGCTACACCTTC. It codes for CASSRTTETNYGYTF.

V is TRBV5-5 and J is TRBJ2-5, with TRBD2 matching 7 bases. The CDR3 extends over 15 amino acids. Germline CDR1 reads SGHKS; CDR2 reads YYEKEE (reference sequence). J lost 2 bases, V lost 2 bases, and 6 bases had no gene match. CDR3 protein: CASSLTSEFQETQYF. The CDR3 nucleotides read TGTGCCAGCAGCTTAACTAGCGAATTTCAAGAGACCCAGTACTTC.

In its sample, this clonotype was seen a few times. V is TRBV4-3 and J is TRBJ2-7; TRBD1 matches 10 bases. J gave up 3 bases and V 4 bases, and 6 bases lay outside the gene matches. Germline loops: CDR1 LGHNA, CDR2 YSLEER. The CDR3 contains 15 residues. The CDR3 here is CASSPAGTGVYEQYF. CDR3 sequence (DNA): TGCGCCAGCAGCCCGGCCGGGACAGGGGTCTACGAGCAGTACTTC.

J is TRBJ1-2 and V is TRBV20-1, with a weak D call TRBD1 (5 bases). Germline V gene sequence: CDR1 DFQATT, CDR2 SNEGSKA (reference sequence). This CDR3 is 15 amino acids long. Trimming took off 2 bases at V and 4 bases at J, with 17 bases between the two ends. CDR3 sequence: CSARPGTPEGYGYTF. The CDR3 DNA sequence: TGCAGTGCTAGACCCGGGACCCCCGAGGGCTATGGCTACACCTTC.

The genes are TRBV20-1 and TRBJ2-3, with D unresolved. The V gene lost 6 bases and the J gene lost 0 bases, with 7 bases spanning the gap. CDR1 is DFQATT and CDR2 is SNEGSKA in the germline V gene (reference sequence). The CDR3 extends over 12 amino acids. The CDR3 protein is CSAPDSTDTQYF. DNA for the CDR3: TGCAGTGCACCCGACAGCACAGATACGCAGTATTTT.

This clonotype has a handful of counts. The chain couples TRBV5-1 to TRBJ1-5; TRBD1 aligns across 9 bases. The length of the CDR3 is 17 residues. Trimming at V came to 3 bases and at J to 3 bases, leaving 10 bases not matched to a gene. Per the germline V gene, CDR1 is SGHRS and CDR2 is YFSETQ. Written as DNA, the CDR3 is TGCGCCAGCAGCTGGGGGGACAGGGATCTCCCCAATCAGCCCCAGCATTTT. Protein product: CASSWGDRDLPNQPQHF.